This T cell receptor (beta chain) was retrieved from a study of blood T cell repertoires in COVID-19. Overall study: Sample material is recorded as cDNA or gDNA derived from T cells, B-cell-depleted T cells, or PBMCs.

A Seattle source enrolled patients during active infection and followed them longitudinally. Trimming at V came to 3 bases and at J to 5 bases, leaving 8 bases not matched to a gene. The CDR3 consists of 15 residues. Germline CDR1 reads ENHRY; CDR2 reads SYGVKD. This clone was recorded once. Original data processing: Amplified reference gene primers provided the basis for estimating nucleated cell counts. Sequencing was performed with immunoSEQ multiplex PCR; in TCRdb, only in-frame clones are kept and a portion is missing. V and J calls and clone size are given by that table; D and trimming were obtained from the DNA. Altogether about 350,000 clones are present, around 90% being singletons, with the ten largest covering about 3.9%.

Input material: peripheral blood. The TCR originated in a woman aged 55 to 70 with COVID-19, enrolled during active disease. The chain uses TRBV10-3 and TRBJ2-7; 9 positions match TRBD1. DNA of the CDR3: TGTGCCATCAGTGAACGGACAGGGGAGAGGAACGAGCAGTACTTC. Its translation: CAISERTGERNEQYF.